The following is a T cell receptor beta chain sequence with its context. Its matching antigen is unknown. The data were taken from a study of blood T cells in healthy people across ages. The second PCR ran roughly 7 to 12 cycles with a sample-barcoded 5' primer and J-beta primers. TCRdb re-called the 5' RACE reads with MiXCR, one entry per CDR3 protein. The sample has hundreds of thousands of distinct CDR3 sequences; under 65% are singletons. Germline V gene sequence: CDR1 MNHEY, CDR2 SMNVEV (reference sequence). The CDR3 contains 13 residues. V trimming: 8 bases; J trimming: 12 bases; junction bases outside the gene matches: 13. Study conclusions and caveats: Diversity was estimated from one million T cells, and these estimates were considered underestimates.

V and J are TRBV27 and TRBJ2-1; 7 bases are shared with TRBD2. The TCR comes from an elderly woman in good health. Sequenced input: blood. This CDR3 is CASLAAFTDTQFF. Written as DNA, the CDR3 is TGTGCCAGCCTAGCGGCCTTTACAGATACGCAGTTCTTC.